Sequencing of this T cell receptor (beta chain) was carried out in a study of tumor and adjacent non-tumor tissue in lung cancer. At the level of the study: Each sample yielded about 4.17 million productive TCRbeta reads on average. General study findings and limits: In normal lung, the top 100 clones were significantly more dominant than in tumor. Compared with tumor, normal lung showed significantly lower TCR diversity.

As concerns this clonotype: Antigen unknown.

TCRbeta libraries were built with three rounds of nested PCR, modified from ARM-PCR. TCRdb re-derived calls from the multiplex PCR reads in MiXCR, one entry per CDR3 protein. In the table there are some 51,000 distinct CDR3 sequences, about 68% of which are singletons. This CDR3 is 16 amino acids long. CDR1 and CDR2 (germline): MDHEN, SYDVKM. V trimming: 8 bases; J trimming: 4 bases; junction bases outside the gene matches: 12. RNA was extracted from bulk tissue without any cell sorting. Distant lung tissue was collected more than 3 cm away from the tumor edge. The rearrangement joins TRBV28 to TRBJ2-2, with TRBD1 identical over 8 bases. The TCR was taken from a woman in her 70s with non-small cell lung cancer. Input material: distant non-tumor lung tissue. CDR3 residues: CASDPIDRGGTGELFF. CDR3 in DNA: TGTGCCAGCGACCCGATCGACAGGGGAGGCACCGGGGAGCTGTTTTTT.